The 16 T cell receptor beta chains listed next were all sequenced from one sample in a study of blood T cell repertoires in COVID-19 (dated by TCRdb to between 2020 and 2021). Libraries were prepared through the immunoSEQ multiplex PCR assay. The source is immuneACCESS, and TCRdb retained only in-frame sequences with V and J called. Part of the clones is not carried over; for the studies checked, unresolved V genes explain less than half of this, and the remainder is unexplained. This sample gives roughly 330,000 clones in total; approximately 88% of them show up just once. The ten largest make up about 5% of the sample. Sequenced: PBMCs or T cells enriched from blood (not recorded which). The receptors were sampled from a young man who had recovered from COVID-19.

This chain joins TRBV6-5 and TRBJ2-7; 7 bases match TRBD1. The CDR3 is 14 amino acids. Trimming cost V 6 bases and J 6 bases; bases outside gene matches: 11. CDR1 and CDR2 (germline): MNHEY, SVGAGI. The CDR3 DNA follows: TGTGCCAGCAGCAGCTCACAGGGGCTGGGCGAGCAGTACTTC. Its translation is CASSSSQGLGEQYF.

The V and J genes are TRBV5-4 and TRBJ2-2, with D perhaps matching TRBD1 (6 bases). This CDR3 is built from 14 residues. Trimming removed 1 base from V and 5 bases from J, with 9 bases in between. In germline, CDR1 is SGHNT, CDR2 YYREEE (reference sequence). CDR3 region: CASSLLQGTGELFF. The CDR3 DNA is TGTGCCAGCAGCTTGTTGCAGGGGACCGGGGAGCTGTTTTTT. The full variable domain, its missing parts supplied by reference TRBV5-4 and TRBJ2-2, is ETGVTQSPTHLIKTRGQQVTLRCSSQSGHNTVSWYQQALGQGPQFIFQYYREEENGRGNFPPRFSGLQFPNYSSELNVNALELDDSALYLCASSLLQGTGELFFGEGSRLTVL.

The DNA for the CDR3 is TGTGCCAGCAGCCCCGGGACTCACTCCTACGAGCAGTACTTC. This encodes CASSPGTHSYEQYF. The chain recombines TRBV6-5 with TRBJ2-7; D is perhaps TRBD2 (6 bases). This CDR3 contains 14 residues. The germline V gene encodes CDR1 MNHEY and CDR2 SVGAGI. The V end lost 6 bases, the J end lost 0 bases, and 12 bases lay between the germline ends.

This chain uses TRBV6-5 with TRBJ1-3; D remains ambiguous. The CDR3 extends over 13 amino acids. The germline V and J ends were trimmed by 5 bases and 0 bases, with 5 bases remaining between them. Germline assignment: CDR1 MNHEY and CDR2 SVGAGI. The CDR3 reads CASSSNSGNTIYF. Here the CDR3 DNA reads TGTGCCAGCAGTAGCAACTCTGGAAACACCATATATTTT.

The chain joins TRBV15 to TRBJ2-3, with 13 positions matching TRBD2. Germline V gene sequence: CDR1 LNHNV, CDR2 YYDKDF (reference sequence). This CDR3 has 18 residues. Trimming removed 1 base from V and 4 bases from J; junction bases left unmatched: 8. In nucleotides, the CDR3 is TGTGCCACCAGCAGAGGGCTACTAGCGGGGGGGCCCGCAGATACGCAGTATTTT. This codes for CATSRGLLAGGPADTQYF.

The V call is TRBV5-6, the J call TRBJ2-5, with a weak D call TRBD2 (6 bases). The CDR3 covers 15 residues. With 1 base removed from V and 3 bases from J, the gap between germline ends came to 13 bases. Germline V CDR1 and CDR2: SGHDT, YYEEEE. The CDR3 protein is CASSLLSGYKETQYF. CDR3 nucleotide sequence: TGTGCCAGCAGCTTGTTGAGCGGGTATAAAGAGACCCAGTACTTC.

The rearrangement uses TRBV27 and TRBJ1-2; the D gene is possibly TRBD1 (6 bases). Germline loops: CDR1 MNHEY, CDR2 SMNVEV (reference sequence). V lost 5 bases, J lost 4 bases, and 20 bases lay in between. CDR3 length equals 16 residues. The CDR3 nucleotides are TGTGCCAGCAGTCCGAGCCTGCCACAGGGCATCTATGGCTACACCTTC. Protein sequence: CASSPSLPQGIYGYTF.

This clone showed up just once. This sequence joins TRBV2 and TRBJ1-2; perhaps TRBD1 as D (5 bases). The CDR3 runs 13 residues. Germline CDR1 and CDR2: SNHLY and FYNNEI. The V end lost 6 bases, the J end lost 7 bases, and 15 bases lay between the germline ends. The CDR3 here is CASRTQGLAGYTF. CDR3 nucleotide sequence: TGTGCCAGCAGGACTCAGGGACTAGCTGGCTACACCTTC.

The chain is built from TRBV7-9 and TRBJ2-1; 7 bases are a match to TRBD1. The junction had 4 bases not matched to a gene; V was cut back by 0 bases and J by 14 bases. The length of the CDR3 is 12 residues. Germline V gene sequence: CDR1 SEHNR, CDR2 FQNEAQ (reference sequence). The CDR3 bases are TGTGCCAGCAGCTTAGCTAGGACAGGCGAGTTCTTC. Its translation is CASSLARTGEFF.

Here the CDR3 reads CASSFSRGETQYF. CDR3 DNA: TGTGCCAGCAGTTTCTCCAGGGGAGAGACCCAGTACTTC. The rearrangement links TRBV27 to TRBJ2-5; perhaps TRBD1 as D (6 bases). This CDR3 region has 13 residues. Deletions cut 3 bases from V and 4 bases from J, with 9 bases between. Germline values: CDR1 MNHEY, CDR2 SMNVEV (reference sequence).

The rearrangement links TRBV5-1 to TRBJ2-7; 10 bases agree with TRBD1. Germline-derived CDR1 and CDR2 are SGHRS and YFSETQ. V shed 4 bases and J 3 bases; nucleotides not matched to a gene: 7. This CDR3 comprises 15 residues. The CDR3 coding sequence is TGCGCCAGCAGCCTAGGGACAGGGGAAAACTACGAGCAGTACTTC. Its protein is CASSLGTGENYEQYF.

CDR3 amino acids: CARTGLAEPSSYNEQFF. CDR3 coding DNA: TGTGCCAGGACGGGACTAGCGGAGCCAAGCTCCTACAATGAGCAGTTCTTC. The chain links TRBV19 to TRBJ2-1, with TRBD2 matching over 11 bases. Germline CDR1 is LNHDA and CDR2 is SQIVND (reference sequence). Trimming at V came to 9 bases and at J to 0 bases, leaving 10 bases not matched to a gene. CDR3 length: 17 residues.

The rearrangement links TRBV12-3 or TRBV12-4 to TRBJ1-1; possible D gene TRBD1, 5 bases. The germline V and J ends were trimmed by 7 bases and 4 bases, with 13 bases remaining between them. The CDR3 is 13 amino acids. The chain's CDR3 is CASNVMGPTEAFF. Written as DNA, the CDR3 is TGTGCCAGCAACGTGATGGGGCCCACTGAAGCTTTCTTT.

V usage is TRBV7-9 and J usage is TRBJ2-1, with 9 bases lining up with TRBD1. Per the germline V gene, CDR1 is SEHNR and CDR2 is FQNEAQ (reference sequence). The CDR3 runs 16 residues. Germline trimming cut 5 bases from V and 5 bases from J; bases unmatched to any gene: 10. CDR3 region: CASSATGTGSNNEQFF. The CDR3 coding sequence is TGTGCCAGCAGCGCCACCGGGACAGGGTCTAACAATGAGCAGTTCTTC.

The J gene is TRBJ1-3, the V gene TRBV5-4; 8 nucleotides line up with TRBD1. The V gene end was trimmed by 4 bases and the J gene end by 8 bases; junction bases not matched to a gene: 8. In germline, CDR1 is SGHNT, CDR2 YYREEE (reference sequence). The CDR3 length is 14 residues. The CDR3, as DNA: TGTGCCAGCAGCAATGGACAGGGTTTGGACACCATATATTTT. Its protein product is CASSNGQGLDTIYF.

In this sample, this clone turned up a few times. The chain joins TRBV2 to TRBJ2-1, with D unresolved. The CDR3 sequence is 11 residues long. V dropped 1 base and J dropped 10 bases, with 5 bases sitting between them. Germline lookup yields CDR1 SNHLY and CDR2 FYNNEI. CDR3 nucleotides: TGTGCCAGCAGTGAAGGGCCGGAGCAGTTCTTC. Protein: CASSEGPEQFF. Variable domain in full (rest from reference TRBV2 and TRBJ2-1): EPEVTQTPSHQVTQMGQEVILRCVPISNHLYFYWYRQILGQKVEFLVSFYNNEISEKSEIFDDQFSVERPDGSNFTLKIRSTKLEDSAMYFCASSEGPEQFFGPGTRLTVL.